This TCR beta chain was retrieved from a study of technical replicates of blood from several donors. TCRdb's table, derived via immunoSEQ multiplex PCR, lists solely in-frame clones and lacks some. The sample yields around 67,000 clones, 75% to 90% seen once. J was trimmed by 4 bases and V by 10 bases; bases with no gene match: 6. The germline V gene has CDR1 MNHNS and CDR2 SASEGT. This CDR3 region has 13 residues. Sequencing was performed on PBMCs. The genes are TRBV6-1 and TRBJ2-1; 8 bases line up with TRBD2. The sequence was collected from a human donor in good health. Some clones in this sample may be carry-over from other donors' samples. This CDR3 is CATAGGDYNEQFF. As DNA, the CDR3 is TGTGCCACCGCGGGGGGCGATTACAATGAGCAGTTCTTC.